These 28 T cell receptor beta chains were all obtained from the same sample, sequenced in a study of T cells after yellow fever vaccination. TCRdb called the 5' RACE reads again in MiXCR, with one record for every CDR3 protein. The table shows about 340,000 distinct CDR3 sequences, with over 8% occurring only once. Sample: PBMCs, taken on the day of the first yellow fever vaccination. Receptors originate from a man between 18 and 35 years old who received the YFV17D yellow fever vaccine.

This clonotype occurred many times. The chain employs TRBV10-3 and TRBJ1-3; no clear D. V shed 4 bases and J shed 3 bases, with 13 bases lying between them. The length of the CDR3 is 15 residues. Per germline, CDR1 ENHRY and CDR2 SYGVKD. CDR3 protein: CAISAVTRHGNTIYF. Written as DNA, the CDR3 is TGTGCCATCAGTGCGGTCACCCGCCATGGAAACACCATATATTTT.

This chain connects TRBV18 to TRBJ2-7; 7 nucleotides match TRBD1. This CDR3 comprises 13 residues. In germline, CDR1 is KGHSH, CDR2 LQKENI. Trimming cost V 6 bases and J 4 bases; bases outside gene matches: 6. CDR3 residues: CASSPGTEYEQYF. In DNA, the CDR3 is TGTGCCAGCTCCCCCGGGACAGAGTACGAGCAGTACTTC.

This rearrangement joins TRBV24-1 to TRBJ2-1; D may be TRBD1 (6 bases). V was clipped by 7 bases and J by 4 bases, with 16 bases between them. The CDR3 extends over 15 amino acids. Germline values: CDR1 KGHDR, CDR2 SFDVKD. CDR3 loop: CATSGPGERYNEQFF. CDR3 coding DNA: TGTGCCACCAGCGGACCAGGGGAGCGGTACAATGAGCAGTTCTTC.

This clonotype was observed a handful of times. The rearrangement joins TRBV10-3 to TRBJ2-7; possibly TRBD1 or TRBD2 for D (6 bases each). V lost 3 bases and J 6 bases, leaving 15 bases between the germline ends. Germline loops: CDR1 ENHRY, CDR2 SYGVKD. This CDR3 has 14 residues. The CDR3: CAISDGGTSLEQYV. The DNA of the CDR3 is TGTGCCATCAGTGATGGCGGGACATCACTCGAGCAGTACGTC.

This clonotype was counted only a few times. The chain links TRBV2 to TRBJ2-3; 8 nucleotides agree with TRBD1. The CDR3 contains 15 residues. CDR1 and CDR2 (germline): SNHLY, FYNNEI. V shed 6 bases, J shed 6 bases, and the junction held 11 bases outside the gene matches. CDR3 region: CASSRNPGQADTQYF. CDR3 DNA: TGTGCCAGCAGCCGAAATCCGGGACAGGCGGATACGCAGTATTTT.

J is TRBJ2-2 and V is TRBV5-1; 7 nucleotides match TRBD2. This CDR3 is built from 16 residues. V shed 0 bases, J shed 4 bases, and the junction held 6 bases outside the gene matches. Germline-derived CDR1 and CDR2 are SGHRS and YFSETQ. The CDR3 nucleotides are TGCGCCAGCAGCTTGGTACAGCGGGGTGCCACCGGGGAGCTGTTTTTT. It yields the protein CASSLVQRGATGELFF.

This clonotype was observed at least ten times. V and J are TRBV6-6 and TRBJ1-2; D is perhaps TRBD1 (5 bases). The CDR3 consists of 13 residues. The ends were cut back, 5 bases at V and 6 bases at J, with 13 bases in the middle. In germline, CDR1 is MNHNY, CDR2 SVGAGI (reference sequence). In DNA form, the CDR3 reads TGTGCCAGCAGTCAACGGACACAAGATGGCTACACCTTC. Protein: CASSQRTQDGYTF.

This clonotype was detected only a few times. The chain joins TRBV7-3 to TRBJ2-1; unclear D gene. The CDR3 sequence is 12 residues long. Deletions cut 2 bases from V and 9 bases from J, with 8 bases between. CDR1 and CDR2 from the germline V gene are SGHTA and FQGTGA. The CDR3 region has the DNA TGTGCCAGCAGCTTAGATCAGGCTGAGCAGTTCTTC. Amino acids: CASSLDQAEQFF.

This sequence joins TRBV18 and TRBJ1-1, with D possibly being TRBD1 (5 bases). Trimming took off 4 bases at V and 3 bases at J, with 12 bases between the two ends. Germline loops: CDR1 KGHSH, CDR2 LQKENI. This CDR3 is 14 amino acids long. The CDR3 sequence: CASSLRLGDTEAFF. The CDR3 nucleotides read TGTGCCAGCTCACTTAGGCTGGGGGACACTGAAGCTTTCTTT.

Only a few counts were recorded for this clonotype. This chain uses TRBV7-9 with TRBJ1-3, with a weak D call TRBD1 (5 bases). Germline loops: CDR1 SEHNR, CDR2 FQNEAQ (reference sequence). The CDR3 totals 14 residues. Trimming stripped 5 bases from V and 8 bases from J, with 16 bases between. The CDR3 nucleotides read TGTGCCAGCAGCAAGCCAGGGTTCTCGGACACCATATATTTT. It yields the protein CASSKPGFSDTIYF.

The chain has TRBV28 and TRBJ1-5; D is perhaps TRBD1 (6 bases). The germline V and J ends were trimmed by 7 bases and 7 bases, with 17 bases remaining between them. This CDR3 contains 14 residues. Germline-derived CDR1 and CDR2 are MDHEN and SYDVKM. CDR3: CASTTRGAWQPQHF. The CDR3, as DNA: TGTGCCAGCACCACTCGGGGGGCCTGGCAGCCCCAGCATTTT.

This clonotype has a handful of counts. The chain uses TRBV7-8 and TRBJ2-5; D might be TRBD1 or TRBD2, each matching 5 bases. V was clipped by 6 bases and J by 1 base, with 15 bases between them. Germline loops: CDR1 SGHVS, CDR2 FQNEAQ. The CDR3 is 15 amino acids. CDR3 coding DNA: TGTGCCAGCAGTATACGGGACCGCAGCCAAGAGACCCAGTACTTC. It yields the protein CASSIRDRSQETQYF.

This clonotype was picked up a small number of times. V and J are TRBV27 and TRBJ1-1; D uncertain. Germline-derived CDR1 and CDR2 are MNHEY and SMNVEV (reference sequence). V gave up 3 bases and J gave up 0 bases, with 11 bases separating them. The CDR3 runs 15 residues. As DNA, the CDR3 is TGTGCCAGCAGTTTGCAGGCGGTAATGAACACTGAAGCTTTCTTT. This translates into CASSLQAVMNTEAFF.

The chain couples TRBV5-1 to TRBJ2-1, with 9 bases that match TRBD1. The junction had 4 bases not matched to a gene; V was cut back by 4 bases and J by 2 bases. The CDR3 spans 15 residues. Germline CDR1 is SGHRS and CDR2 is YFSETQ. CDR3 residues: CASSTRDRAYNEQFF. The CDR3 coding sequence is TGCGCCAGCAGCACCCGGGACAGGGCCTACAATGAGCAGTTCTTC.

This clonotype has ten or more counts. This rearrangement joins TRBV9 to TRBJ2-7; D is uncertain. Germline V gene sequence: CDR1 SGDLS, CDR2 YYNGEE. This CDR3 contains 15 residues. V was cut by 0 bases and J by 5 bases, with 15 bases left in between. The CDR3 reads CASSVGAWGSNEQYF. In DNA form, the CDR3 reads TGTGCCAGCAGCGTAGGAGCCTGGGGTTCTAACGAGCAGTACTTC.

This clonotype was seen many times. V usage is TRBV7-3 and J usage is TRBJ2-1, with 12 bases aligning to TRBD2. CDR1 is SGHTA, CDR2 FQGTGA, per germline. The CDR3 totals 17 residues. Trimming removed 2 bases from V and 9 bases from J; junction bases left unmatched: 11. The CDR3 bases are TGTGCCAGCAGCTTACATAGCGGACTAGCGGGGACGGGTGAGCAGTTCTTC. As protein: CASSLHSGLAGTGEQFF.

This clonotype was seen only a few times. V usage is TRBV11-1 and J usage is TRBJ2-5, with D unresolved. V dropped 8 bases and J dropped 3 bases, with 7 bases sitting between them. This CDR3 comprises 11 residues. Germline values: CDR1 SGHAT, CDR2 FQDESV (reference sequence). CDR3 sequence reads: CASGTKETQYF. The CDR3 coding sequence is TGTGCCAGCGGAACGAAAGAGACCCAGTACTTC.

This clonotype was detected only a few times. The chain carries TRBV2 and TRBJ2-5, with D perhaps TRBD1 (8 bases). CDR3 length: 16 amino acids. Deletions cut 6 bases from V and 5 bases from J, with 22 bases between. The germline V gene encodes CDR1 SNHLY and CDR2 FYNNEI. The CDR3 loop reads CASRERRQGRGETQYF. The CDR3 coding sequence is TGTGCCAGCAGGGAACGCCGACAGGGGAGGGGGGAGACCCAGTACTTC.

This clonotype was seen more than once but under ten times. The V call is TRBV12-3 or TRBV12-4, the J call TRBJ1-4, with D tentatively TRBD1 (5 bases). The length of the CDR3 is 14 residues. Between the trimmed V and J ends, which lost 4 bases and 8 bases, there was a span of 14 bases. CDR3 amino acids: CASSSHRGGEKLFF. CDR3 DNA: TGTGCCAGCAGTTCTCACCGGGGGGGGGAAAAACTGTTTTTT.

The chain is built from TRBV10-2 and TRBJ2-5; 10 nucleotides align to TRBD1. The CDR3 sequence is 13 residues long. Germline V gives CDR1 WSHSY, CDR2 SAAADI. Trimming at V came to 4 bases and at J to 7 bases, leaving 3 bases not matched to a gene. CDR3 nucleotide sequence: TGCGCCAGCAGTGGGACAGGGGGGGGGACCCAGTACTTC. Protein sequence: CASSGTGGGTQYF.

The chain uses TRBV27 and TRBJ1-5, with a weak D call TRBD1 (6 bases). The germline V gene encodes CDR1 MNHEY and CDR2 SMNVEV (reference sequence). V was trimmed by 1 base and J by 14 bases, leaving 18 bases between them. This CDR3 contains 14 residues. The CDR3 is CASSLLPGAPEEHF. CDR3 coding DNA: TGTGCCAGCAGTTTATTACCAGGGGCCCCGGAGGAGCATTTT.

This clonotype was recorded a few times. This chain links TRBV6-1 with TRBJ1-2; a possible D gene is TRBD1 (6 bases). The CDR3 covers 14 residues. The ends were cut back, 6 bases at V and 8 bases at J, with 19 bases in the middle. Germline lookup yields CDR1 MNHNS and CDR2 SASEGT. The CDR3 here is CASRPGDYGFGYTF. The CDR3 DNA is TGTGCCAGCAGACCAGGGGATTACGGGTTCGGCTACACCTTC.

CDR3 in DNA: TGCGCCAGCAGCCAAGATGGGAGGGGGGTTCAGCCCCAGCATTTT. It is translated as CASSQDGRGVQPQHF. J is TRBJ1-5 and V is TRBV4-1, with TRBD1 as a possible D gene (6 bases). Germline assignment: CDR1 MGHRA and CDR2 YSYEKL. With 0 bases removed from V and 6 bases from J, the gap between germline ends came to 12 bases. The length of the CDR3 is 15 residues.

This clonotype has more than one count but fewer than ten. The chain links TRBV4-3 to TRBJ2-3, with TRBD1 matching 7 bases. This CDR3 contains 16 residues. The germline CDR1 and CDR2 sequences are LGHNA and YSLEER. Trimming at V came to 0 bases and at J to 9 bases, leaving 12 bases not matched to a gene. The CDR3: CASSQDFAGGVATQYF. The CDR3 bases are TGCGCCAGCAGCCAAGATTTCGCAGGGGGTGTCGCGACGCAGTATTTT.

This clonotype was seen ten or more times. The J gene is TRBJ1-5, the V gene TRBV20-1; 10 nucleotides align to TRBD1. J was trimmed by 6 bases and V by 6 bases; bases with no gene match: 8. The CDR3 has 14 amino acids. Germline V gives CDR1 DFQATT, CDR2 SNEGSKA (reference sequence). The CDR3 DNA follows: TGCAGTGCGCGACAGGGGGCTGTGGGTCAGCCCCAGCATTTT. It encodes CSARQGAVGQPQHF.

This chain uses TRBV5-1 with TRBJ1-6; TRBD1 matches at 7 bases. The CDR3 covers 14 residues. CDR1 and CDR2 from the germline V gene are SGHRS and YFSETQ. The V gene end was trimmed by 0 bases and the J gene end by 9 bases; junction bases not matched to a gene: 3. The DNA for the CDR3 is TGCGCCAGCAGCTTGGAGACAGGGAGTTCACCCCTCCACTTT. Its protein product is CASSLETGSSPLHF.

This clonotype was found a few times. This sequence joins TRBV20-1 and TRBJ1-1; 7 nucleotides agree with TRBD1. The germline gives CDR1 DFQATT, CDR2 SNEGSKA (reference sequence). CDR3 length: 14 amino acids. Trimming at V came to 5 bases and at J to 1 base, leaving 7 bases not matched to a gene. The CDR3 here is CSALEGGENTEAFF. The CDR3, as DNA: TGCAGTGCTCTAGAAGGGGGCGAGAACACTGAAGCTTTCTTT.

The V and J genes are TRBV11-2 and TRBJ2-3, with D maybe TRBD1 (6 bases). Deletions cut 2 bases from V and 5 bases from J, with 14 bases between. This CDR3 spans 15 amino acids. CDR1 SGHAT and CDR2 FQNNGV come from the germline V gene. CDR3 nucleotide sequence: TGTGCCAGCAGCTTATTGGTGGGGGCTAAAGATACGCAGTATTTT. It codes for CASSLLVGAKDTQYF.